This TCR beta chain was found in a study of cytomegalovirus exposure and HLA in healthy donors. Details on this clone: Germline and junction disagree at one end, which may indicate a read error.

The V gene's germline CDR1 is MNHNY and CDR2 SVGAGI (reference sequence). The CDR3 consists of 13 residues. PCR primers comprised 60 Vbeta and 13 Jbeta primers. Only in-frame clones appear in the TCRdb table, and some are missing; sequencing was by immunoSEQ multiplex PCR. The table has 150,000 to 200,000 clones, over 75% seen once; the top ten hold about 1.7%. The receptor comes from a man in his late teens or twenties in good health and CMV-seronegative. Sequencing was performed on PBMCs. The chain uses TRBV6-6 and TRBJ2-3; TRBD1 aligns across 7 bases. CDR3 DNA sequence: TGTGCCAGCAGTCTTAGGGACAGAGGAAATCAGTCTTTT. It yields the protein CASSLRDRGNQSF.